Listed here are 30 T cell receptor beta chains from one sample, sequenced in a study of immune evolution from preneoplasia to lung adenocarcinoma (dated by TCRdb to about 2021). Library generation was performed with the immunoSEQ multiplex PCR assay. TCRdb mirrors the immuneACCESS table, restricted to in-frame sequences. Some clones are absent from its copies; in checked studies, under half trace to an unresolved V gene, and the reason for the others is unknown. The sample has a few thousand clones on record, about 85% of them singletons. Of the sample, about 22% is held by the ten largest clones. Sequenced input: FFPE adjacent normal lung tissue. These receptor sequences come from a donor older than 65 with lung adenocarcinoma.

The chain joins TRBV7-2 to TRBJ2-1, with 14 bases identical to TRBD2. The germline CDR1 and CDR2 sequences are SGHTA and FQGNSA. This CDR3 region has 15 residues. V lost 5 bases, J lost 6 bases, and 3 bases stayed unmatched. The CDR3 DNA reads as TGTGCCAGCAGCCCCGGACTAGCGGGAGGCAATGAGCAGTTCTTC. It encodes CASSPGLAGGNEQFF.

The chain carries TRBV4-2 and TRBJ2-7; 7 nucleotides match TRBD1. The trim removed 3 bases at V and 0 bases at J, leaving 5 bases unmatched. CDR1 is LGHNA, CDR2 YNFKEQ, per germline. The CDR3 extends over 15 amino acids. Written as DNA, the CDR3 is TGTGCCAGCAGCCAGGAACAGGGGAGCTCCTACGAGCAGTACTTC. Its translation is CASSQEQGSSYEQYF.

CDR3 nucleotides: TGTGCCAGCAGCTTGGGCCACAGAGGTATCACCTTC. Encoded protein: CASSLGHRGITF. The rearrangement links TRBV5-6 to TRBJ1-2; D not certain. The CDR3 loop spans 12 amino acids. The V end was cut by 0 bases, the J end by 13 bases, with 13 bases between. CDR1 and CDR2 (germline): SGHDT, YYEEEE.

This rearrangement joins TRBV18 to TRBJ2-1, with 10 bases aligning to TRBD2. V trimming: 3 bases; J trimming: 8 bases; junction bases outside the gene matches: 7. The CDR3 covers 15 residues. The V gene's germline CDR1 is KGHSH and CDR2 LQKENI. This chain's CDR3 is CASSPPSGSKDEQFF. CDR3 sequence (DNA): TGTGCCAGCTCACCTCCTAGCGGGAGTAAAGATGAGCAGTTCTTC.

The CDR3 is CASSSPPRLVYEQFF. DNA for the CDR3: TGTGCCAGCAGCTCCCCACCCCGACTAGTCTATGAGCAGTTCTTC. This chain connects TRBV7-2 to TRBJ2-1, with TRBD2 as a possible D gene (6 bases). The germline V and J ends were trimmed by 4 bases and 8 bases, with 18 bases remaining between them. The CDR3 sequence is 15 residues long. The germline CDR1 and CDR2 sequences are SGHTA and FQGNSA.

The J gene is TRBJ2-7, the V gene TRBV11-2; the match to TRBD2 covers 10 bases. Germline lookup yields CDR1 SGHAT and CDR2 FQNNGV. This CDR3 is 14 amino acids long. V shed 5 bases, J shed 3 bases, and the junction held 4 bases outside the gene matches. The CDR3 DNA reads as TGTGCCAGCAGCCCGGGACTAGCGAACTACGAGCAGTACTTC. It specifies CASSPGLANYEQYF.

The chain uses TRBV29-1 and TRBJ1-4, with D uncertain. CDR1 is SQVTM and CDR2 is ANQGSEA in the germline V gene. CDR3 length equals 13 residues. The V gene lost 7 bases and the J gene lost 3 bases, with 12 bases spanning the gap. The CDR3 loop reads CSGARTANEKLFF. CDR3 bases: TGCAGCGGAGCAAGGACGGCTAATGAAAAACTGTTTTTT.

This chain joins TRBV4-1 and TRBJ1-3; 10 nucleotides line up with TRBD1. Germline loops: CDR1 MGHRA, CDR2 YSYEKL. The CDR3 has 15 amino acids. With V trimmed by 7 bases and J by 1 base, 4 bases remained unmatched. The CDR3 sequence: CASMRTGGSGNTIYF. The CDR3 bases are TGCGCCAGCATGAGGACAGGGGGATCTGGAAACACCATATATTTT.

This clone has more than one count but fewer than ten. The V call is TRBV2, the J call TRBJ2-1; no reliable D call. The CDR3 runs 13 residues. CDR1 is SNHLY, CDR2 FYNNEI, per germline. V was trimmed by 6 bases and J by 4 bases, leaving 10 bases between them. The CDR3 DNA reads TGTGCCAGCAGCGCCATAGCATACAATGAGCAGTTCTTC. This translates into CASSAIAYNEQFF.

This clone was counted between two and nine times. The V and J genes are TRBV30 and TRBJ2-3, with a tentative D call TRBD2 (5 bases). Trimming took off 0 bases at V and 1 base at J, with 11 bases between the two ends. The CDR3 runs to 15 residues. Germline V CDR1 and CDR2: GTSNPN, SVGIG (reference sequence). CDR3 protein: CAWSVGSEGTDTQYF. CDR3 bases: TGTGCCTGGAGTGTCGGTAGCGAAGGCACAGATACGCAGTATTTT.

The V gene is TRBV25-1, the J gene TRBJ2-7; the match to TRBD2 covers 10 bases. CDR1 and CDR2 (germline): MGHDK, SYGVNS. Trimming removed 3 bases from V and 0 bases from J; junction bases left unmatched: 2. CDR3 length equals 15 residues. CDR3 in amino acids: CASSDVAGGSYEQYF. In nucleotides, the CDR3 is TGTGCCAGCAGTGACGTAGCGGGAGGCTCCTACGAGCAGTACTTC.

This clone was recorded once. This chain links TRBV29-1 with TRBJ2-2, with TRBD1 identical over 8 bases. This CDR3 contains 14 residues. V was pared by 3 bases and J by 5 bases, with 5 bases of the junction left unmatched. Germline-derived CDR1 and CDR2 are SQVTM and ANQGSEA. The DNA for the CDR3 is TGCAGCGTTGATGGACAGGGTGGAACCGGGGAGCTGTTTTTT. Translation: CSVDGQGGTGELFF.

This chain uses TRBV28 with TRBJ1-4; no firm D call. The germline CDR1 and CDR2 sequences are MDHEN and SYDVKM. Trimming cost V 2 bases and J 10 bases, with 11 bases left between them. The CDR3 contains 13 residues. The CDR3 loop is CASSLLGEGKLFF. The CDR3 region has the DNA TGTGCCAGCAGTTTACTAGGCGAGGGAAAACTGTTTTTT.

The chain links TRBV6-6 to TRBJ1-1; tentatively, D is TRBD1 (5 bases). Trimming cost V 5 bases and J 1 base, with 11 bases left between them. CDR1 is MNHNY and CDR2 is SVGAGI in the germline V gene (reference sequence). The CDR3 consists of 14 residues. The CDR3 sequence: CASSPLGGNTEAFF. The CDR3 DNA reads TGTGCCAGCAGTCCCCTTGGGGGGAACACTGAAGCTTTCTTT.

V and J are TRBV29-1 and TRBJ2-1; 11 bases agree with TRBD2. In germline, CDR1 is SQVTM, CDR2 ANQGSEA. The CDR3 spans 13 residues. Losses at the gene ends were 7 bases for V and 4 bases for J; bases not matched to a gene: 3. For the CDR3, the DNA is TGCAGCGCTGGGACTAGCGGTTACAATGAGCAGTTCTTC. Its translation is CSAGTSGYNEQFF.

V usage is TRBV6-5 and J usage is TRBJ2-1; the D call may be TRBD1 or TRBD2 (5 bases each). Germline values: CDR1 MNHEY, CDR2 SVGAGI. The length of the CDR3 is 15 residues. Trimming cost V 5 bases and J 2 bases, with 13 bases left between them. The chain's CDR3 is CASSRGENPYNEQFF. DNA of the CDR3: TGTGCCAGCAGTAGGGGAGAAAATCCCTACAATGAGCAGTTCTTC.

This rearrangement joins TRBV28 to TRBJ1-2, with unresolved D. V lost 1 base to trimming and J lost 8 bases, with 20 bases between them. This CDR3 comprises 16 residues. Germline CDR1 reads MDHEN; CDR2 reads SYDVKM. The CDR3 sequence: CASSLSPSGPPWGYTF. CDR3 nucleotide sequence: TGTGCCAGCAGTTTATCGCCCTCGGGCCCACCTTGGGGCTACACCTTC.

The J gene is TRBJ1-1, the V gene TRBV6-4; TRBD1 aligns across 7 bases. With 5 bases clipped from V and 8 bases from J, the junction kept 14 bases outside the gene matches. This CDR3 has 15 amino acids. The germline V gene encodes CDR1 MRHNA and CDR2 SNTAGT. CDR3 residues: CASSLGGDSPTEAFF. DNA of the CDR3: TGTGCCAGCAGTCTTGGGGGGGACAGCCCCACGGAAGCTTTCTTT.

This rearrangement joins TRBV7-9 to TRBJ2-3; D could derive from TRBD1 or TRBD2 (6 bases each). V was cut by 5 bases and J by 3 bases, with 15 bases left in between. The germline gives CDR1 SEHNR, CDR2 FQNEAQ (reference sequence). This CDR3 comprises 15 residues. The chain's CDR3 is CASSPGVGGTDTQYF. The CDR3 bases are TGTGCCAGCAGCCCAGGGGTCGGGGGAACAGATACGCAGTATTTT.

The genes are TRBV6-5 and TRBJ1-2, with TRBD1 matching 7 bases. V lost 2 bases and J lost 4; bases outside the gene matches: 7. CDR3 length: 15 residues. Germline values: CDR1 MNHEY, CDR2 SVGAGI. The CDR3 nucleotides read TGTGCCAGCAGTTACCCGACAGGGAATTCCTATGGCTACACCTTC. Protein product: CASSYPTGNSYGYTF.

J is TRBJ2-5 and V is TRBV7-6; no firm D call. Germline V gene lookup returns CDR1 SGHVS and CDR2 FNYEAQ. Between the trimmed V and J ends, which lost 4 bases and 2 bases, there was a span of 8 bases. The CDR3 extends over 13 amino acids. CDR3 residues: CASSSGPQETQYF. For the CDR3, the DNA is TGTGCCAGCAGCTCCGGTCCTCAAGAGACCCAGTACTTC.

The rearrangement links TRBV4-1 to TRBJ2-7; 10 nucleotides line up with TRBD2. Per the germline V gene, CDR1 is MGHRA and CDR2 is YSYEKL. Unmatched junction bases numbered 10, after V lost 5 bases and J lost 3 bases. This CDR3 is 16 amino acids long. Here the CDR3 DNA reads TGCGCCAGCAGCTCGACAGAACTAGCGGGGTACTACGAGCAGTACTTC. This sequence encodes CASSSTELAGYYEQYF.

This clone is a singleton in its sample. The V call is TRBV11-2, the J call TRBJ1-1; 9 bases fit TRBD1. J was trimmed by 6 bases and V by 5 bases; bases with no gene match: 19. Looked up from germline, CDR1 is SGHAT and CDR2 is FQNNGV. This CDR3 region has 18 residues. CDR3 nucleotide sequence: TGTGCCAGCAGCCCCCAGCCCCTCACCGGGACAGGGAAGTCTGAAGCTTTCTTT. Protein: CASSPQPLTGTGKSEAFF.

This chain joins TRBV30 and TRBJ2-7; TRBD1 matches 10 bases. CDR1 GTSNPN and CDR2 SVGIG come from the germline V gene (reference sequence). V dropped 1 base and J dropped 4; count of bases not matched to a gene: 4. This CDR3 contains 14 residues. The CDR3 DNA sequence: TGTGCCTGGAGTGAGGGACAGGGGTTTTACGAGCAGTACTTC. Amino acids: CAWSEGQGFYEQYF.

This chain uses TRBV28 with TRBJ1-2; tentatively, D is TRBD1 (5 bases). The CDR3 has 12 amino acids. Germline V lookup: CDR1 MDHEN, CDR2 SYDVKM. V shed 8 bases and J shed 2 bases, with 9 bases lying between them. In nucleotides, the CDR3 is TGTGCCAGCGACAGTTCCAACTATGGCTACACCTTC. Protein sequence: CASDSSNYGYTF.

The chain carries TRBV19 and TRBJ2-2; D is undetermined. The CDR3 contains 17 residues. CDR1 and CDR2 (germline): LNHDA, SQIVND (reference sequence). V lost 2 bases to trimming and J lost 0 bases, with 13 bases between them. The CDR3 here is CASSIRLGPPNTGELFF. The CDR3 DNA reads as TGTGCCAGTAGTATAAGGTTAGGGCCACCGAACACCGGGGAGCTGTTTTTT. Complete variable domain (other parts from reference TRBV19 and TRBJ2-2): DGGITQSPKYLFRKEGQNVTLSCEQNLNHDAMYWYRQDPGQGLRLIYYSQIVNDFQKGDIAEGYSVSREKKESFPLTVTSAQKNPTAFYLCASSIRLGPPNTGELFFGEGSRLTVL.

This clone has only one observation. J is TRBJ2-7 and V is TRBV4-1; D may be TRBD2 (5 bases). The CDR3 loop spans 16 amino acids. The V end was cut by 0 bases, the J end by 8 bases, with 20 bases between. From germline, CDR1 is MGHRA and CDR2 YSYEKL. The CDR3 bases are TGCGCCAGCAGCCAAGATTCCGGGAAAGACGTCGGGAAGCAGTACTTC. Translated: CASSQDSGKDVGKQYF.

This clone was counted once. V and J are TRBV29-1 and TRBJ2-3, with D maybe TRBD1 (5 bases). Trimming removed 6 bases from V and 3 bases from J, with 13 bases in between. Germline assignment: CDR1 SQVTM and CDR2 ANQGSEA. The CDR3 runs to 13 residues. The chain's CDR3 is CSVWSGFTDTQYF. In DNA, the CDR3 is TGCAGCGTCTGGTCAGGGTTTACAGATACGCAGTATTTT.

V is TRBV19 and J is TRBJ2-3; no definite D call. Germline CDR1 is LNHDA and CDR2 is SQIVND (reference sequence). V shed 1 base and J shed 2 bases, with 7 bases lying between them. This CDR3 comprises 14 residues. In DNA form, the CDR3 reads TGTGCCAGTAGTATAGTCGGGTTCACAGATACGCAGTATTTT. Residues: CASSIVGFTDTQYF. The variable domain in full, completed from reference TRBV19 and TRBJ2-3, reads DGGITQSPKYLFRKEGQNVTLSCEQNLNHDAMYWYRQDPGQGLRLIYYSQIVNDFQKGDIAEGYSVSREKKESFPLTVTSAQKNPTAFYLCASSIVGFTDTQYFGPGTRLTVL.

The V and J genes are TRBV28 and TRBJ2-7; no clear D gene. Germline V CDR1 and CDR2: MDHEN, SYDVKM. The CDR3 has 15 residues. Trimming stripped 2 bases from V and 3 bases from J, with 14 bases between. The CDR3 nucleotides are TGTGCCAGCAGTTTAGCCGCTCCGTCCTTCTACGAGCAGTACTTC. This gives the protein CASSLAAPSFYEQYF.